These T cell receptor beta chains were read from a single sample in a study of patients and donors after allogeneic stem cell transplantation. TCRdb passed the RT-PCR reads through MiXCR, listing each CDR3 protein once. The sample gives roughly 250,000 distinct CDR3 sequences, 13% to 15% of which show up once; 9.5% to 13% is in the top ten. Sequenced sample: blood, either unsorted or a sorted T cell fraction (not recorded which). The receptor set was obtained from a human donor who was either an allogeneic HSCT recipient or a stem cell or donor lymphocyte infusion donor (not recorded which). It is not recorded whose cells these are; they may come from a transplant donor. The CDR3 runs from the conserved cysteine through the conserved F or W. D genes are given only for firm matches. Clone size is shown for a subset of rows, as once, few, many or a class of expanded clone.

size	V	D	J	CDR3	DNA
many	TRBV5-1	TRBD2	TRBJ2-3	CASSFLASGGTDTQYF	TGCGCCAGCAGCTTTTTGGCTAGCGGGGGCACAGATACGCAGTATTTT
few	TRBV5-1	NA	TRBJ1-3	CASSLFSAPGNTIYF	TGCGCCAGCAGCTTGTTCTCCGCGCCTGGAAACACCATATATTTT
NA	TRBV6-5	NA	TRBJ1-2	CASSSQGTGGYTF	TGTGCCAGCAGTTCACAGGGAACTGGTGGCTACACCTTC
NA	TRBV19	TRBD1	TRBJ2-2	CASSRGTGVTGELFF	TGTGCCAGTAGTCGTGGGACAGGGGTCACCGGGGAGCTGTTTTTT
many	TRBV4-3	NA	TRBJ2-3	CASSQANRGNTQYF	TGCGCCAGCAGCCAAGCCAATAGGGGGAATACGCAGTATTTT
NA	TRBV3-1	NA	TRBJ1-2	CASSQDWARGYTF	TGTGCCAGCAGCCAAGATTGGGCTCGTGGCTACACCTTC
NA	TRBV7-3	NA	TRBJ1-1	CASSLMGPNTEAFF	TGTGCCAGCAGCTTAATGGGACCGAACACTGAAGCTTTCTTT
NA	TRBV4-2	TRBD1	TRBJ1-2	CASSRDRGRGGYTF	TGTGCCAGCAGCCGGGACAGGGGGCGGGGAGGCTACACCTTC
NA	TRBV24-1	TRBD1	TRBJ2-2	CATSGHRGNTGELFF	TGTGCCACCAGTGGCCACAGGGGCAACACCGGGGAGCTGTTTTTT
few	TRBV5-1	NA	TRBJ2-7	CASSPSRVSASYEQYF	TGCGCCAGCAGCCCCTCTCGGGTGAGCGCCTCCTACGAGCAGTACTTC
many	TRBV12-3/TRBV12-4	TRBD2	TRBJ2-7	CASSLASGGSYEQYF	TGTGCCAGCAGTTTAGCGAGCGGGGGCTCCTACGAGCAGTACTTC
NA	TRBV29-1	TRBD1	TRBJ1-5	CSVTTGAEPQHF	TGCAGCGTTACGACAGGGGCGGAGCCCCAGCATTTT
few	TRBV29-1	TRBD1	TRBJ1-3	CSVDGGTGVGNTIYF	TGCAGCGTTGATGGCGGGACAGGGGTGGGAAACACCATATATTTT
NA	TRBV19	NA	TRBJ2-1	CASRGTLAASSYNEQFF	TGTGCCAGTAGGGGAACCTTAGCGGCTAGCTCCTACAATGAGCAGTTCTTC
many	TRBV3-1	NA	TRBJ1-1	CASSRWDTEAFF	TGTGCCAGCAGCCGATGGGACACAGAAGCTTTCTTT
many	TRBV18	TRBD1	TRBJ1-1	CASSPKMAGGRGTEAFF	TGTGCCAGCTCTCCAAAGATGGCAGGGGGCCGGGGCACTGAAGCTTTCTTT
few	TRBV27	TRBD1	TRBJ1-4	CASSLDRVATNEKLFF	TGTGCCAGCAGTTTAGACAGGGTGGCAACTAATGAAAAACTGTTTTTT
many	TRBV20-1	TRBD2	TRBJ2-7	CSADRGPTSGSYEQYF	TGCAGTGCCGACAGGGGTCCGACTAGCGGGAGCTACGAGCAGTACTTC
NA	TRBV5-1	TRBD2	TRBJ2-1	CASSFLAAYNEQFF	TGCGCCAGCAGCTTCCTAGCGGCTTACAATGAGCAGTTCTTC
NA	TRBV24-1	NA	TRBJ2-1	CATGVAAYNEQFF	TGTGCCACCGGGGTGGCCGCCTACAATGAGCAGTTCTTC
few	TRBV20-1	TRBD1	TRBJ2-7	CSAFRDRDYEQYF	TGCAGTGCGTTCCGGGACAGGGACTACGAGCAGTACTTC
few	TRBV20-1	TRBD1	TRBJ2-3	CSARHGTGTEDTQYF	TGCAGTGCTAGACACGGGACAGGGACGGAAGATACGCAGTATTTT
NA	TRBV30	NA	TRBJ1-4	CAWNQGNEKLFF	TGTGCCTGGAATCAGGGGAATGAAAAACTGTTTTTT
NA	TRBV6-2/TRBV6-3	TRBD1	TRBJ2-7	CASRPPGQGFYYEQYF	TGTGCCAGCAGACCCCCGGGACAGGGTTTCTACTACGAGCAGTACTTC
many	TRBV7-8	NA	TRBJ1-2	CASSEMAASGYGYTF	TGTGCCAGCAGCGAGATGGCTGCTTCGGGCTATGGCTACACCTTC
NA	TRBV9	TRBD1	TRBJ1-6	CASSVTAFTGGRSPLHF	TGTGCCAGCAGCGTAACGGCTTTCACAGGGGGACGGTCACCCCTCCACTTT
few	TRBV6-5	NA	TRBJ2-2	CASSYSRGRFAGELFF	TGTGCCAGCAGTTACTCACGGGGCCGATTCGCCGGGGAGCTGTTTTTT
NA	TRBV5-1	TRBD2	TRBJ2-1	CASRTSGGTPYNEQFF	TGCGCCAGCAGGACTAGCGGGGGGACCCCCTACAATGAGCAGTTCTTC
few	TRBV6-5	NA	TRBJ2-7	CASSYSNYKYEQYF	TGTGCCAGCAGTTACTCGAACTACAAATACGAGCAGTACTTC
many	TRBV7-2	NA	TRBJ2-1	CASSTDEADFYNEQFF	TGTGCCAGCAGCACCGACGAGGCAGACTTCTACAATGAGCAGTTCTTC
many	TRBV7-8	NA	TRBJ1-1	CASSLYSNTEAFF	TGTGCCAGCAGCTTATATTCGAACACTGAAGCTTTCTTT
NA	TRBV7-3	TRBD2	TRBJ2-3	CASSVAGGYTDTQYF	TGTGCCAGCAGCGTAGCGGGGGGATACACAGATACGCAGTATTTT
many	TRBV20-1	TRBD1	TRBJ2-5	CSATGGKGRQETQYF	TGCAGTGCTACAGGGGGCAAAGGGCGGCAAGAGACCCAGTACTTC
few	TRBV6-1	NA	TRBJ2-7	CASSPLRDLPREQYF	TGTGCCAGCAGTCCCCTTCGGGACCTGCCTAGGGAGCAGTACTTC
many	TRBV16	TRBD1	TRBJ1-2	CASNGNRGPDGYTF	TGTGCCAGCAACGGCAACAGGGGGCCCGATGGCTACACCTTC
NA	TRBV28	NA	TRBJ2-5	CASSLQGSHPETQYF	TGTGCCAGCAGTTTGCAGGGATCACATCCGGAGACCCAGTACTTC
NA	TRBV30	NA	TRBJ2-5	CAWDGKETQYF	TGTGCCTGGGACGGCAAAGAGACCCAGTACTTC
few	TRBV3-1	NA	TRBJ2-1	CASSQPLGGADEQFF	TGTGCCAGCAGCCAACCGTTGGGGGGAGCTGATGAGCAGTTCTTC
NA	TRBV3-1	NA	TRBJ2-7	CASSQAGVEYF	TGTGCCAGCAGCCAAGCTGGAGTTGAGTACTTC
many	TRBV2	TRBD2	TRBJ2-7	CASSLASGAYEQYF	TGTGCCAGCAGTCTGGCTAGCGGGGCCTACGAGCAGTACTTC